The clone carrying this TCR beta chain was seen at least ten times. Sample time point: sample taken at primary tumor resection. A total of approximately 77 untreated early-stage non-small cell lung cancer patients served as donors. The source of the sample is a study of spatial heterogeneity in lung cancer. Each molecule of TCR cDNA was tagged with one unique molecular identifier. TCRdb analysed the 5' RACE reads with MiXCR anew, one entry per CDR3 protein. Among some 5,400 distinct CDR3 sequences listed, about 4% were seen once. The TCR originated in a male donor with early-stage non-small cell lung cancer. Source: normal lung tissue next to the tumor, taken at surgery.

Written as DNA, the CDR3 is TGCAGTGCTCAACAGGGGGCGAAACCCCCCTACACTGAAGCTTTCTTT. Its translation: CSAQQGAKPPYTEAFF. The J gene is TRBJ1-1, the V gene TRBV20-1, with TRBD1 matching over 9 bases. The CDR3 totals 16 residues. Germline CDR1 DFQATT, CDR2 SNEGSKA (reference sequence). The junction had 13 bases not matched to a gene; V was cut back by 5 bases and J by 3 bases.